Sequencing of this T cell receptor (beta chain) was carried out in a study of spatial heterogeneity in lung cancer. As for the study in general: Beta-chain sequences consistently outnumbered alpha-chain sequences in detection.

At least ten counts were recorded for this clonotype. The V gene lost 6 bases and the J gene lost 0 bases, with 15 bases spanning the gap. This CDR3 contains 15 residues. In germline, CDR1 is MNHEY, CDR2 SVGAGI. TCR cDNA molecules each carried a unique molecular identifier. Each CDR3 protein gets one entry after TCRdb re-called the 5' RACE reads with MiXCR. This sample carries 12,000 or so distinct CDR3 sequences, roughly an eighth of them seen once, and the ten largest clones take 2.4%. Noted time point: sample taken at primary tumor resection. Without sorting, whole RNA was sequenced from tumor, nontumor lung or frozen PBMC. A total of approximately 69 untreated early-stage non-small cell lung cancer patients served as donors.

The V gene is TRBV6-5, the J gene TRBJ2-7; perhaps TRBD1 as D (6 bases). This sample comprised PBMCs, obtained at surgery. The clonotype was recovered from a female donor with early-stage non-small cell lung cancer. CDR3 bases: TGTGCCAGCAGAAACATCCGGGACAACTCCTACGAGCAGTACTTC. Encoded protein: CASRNIRDNSYEQYF.